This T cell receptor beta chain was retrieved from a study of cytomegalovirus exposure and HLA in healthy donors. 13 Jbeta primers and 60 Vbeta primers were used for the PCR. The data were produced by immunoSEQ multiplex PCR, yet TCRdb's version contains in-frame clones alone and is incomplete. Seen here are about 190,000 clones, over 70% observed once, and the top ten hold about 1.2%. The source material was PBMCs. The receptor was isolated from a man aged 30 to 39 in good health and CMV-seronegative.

The CDR3 spells CASSPRGGMSYEQYF. The CDR3, as DNA: TGCGCCAGCAGCCCCCGCGGGGGCATGTCCTACGAGCAGTACTTC. The chain recombines TRBV23-1 with TRBJ2-7, with D perhaps matching TRBD2 (7 bases). TRBV23-1 is identified as an open reading frame with a role that is uncertain. V was trimmed by 6 bases and J by 1 base, leaving 16 bases between them. The CDR3 spans 15 residues.